The clone carrying this T cell receptor beta chain was seen ten or more times. This specimen belongs to a study of T-cell reconstitution after alpha-beta-depleted transplantation in children. Library preparation (for TCRbeta) was performed with unique molecular identifiers. Each CDR3 protein gets one entry after TCRdb re-called the PCR reads with MiXCR. Here the sample spans some 220,000 distinct CDR3 sequences, roughly a tenth being singletons. With 4 bases removed from V and 3 bases from J, the gap between germline ends came to 13 bases. The CDR3 is 15 residues long. This specimen was PBMCs from the stem cell graft donor, taken from the stem cell graft. J is TRBJ2-1 and V is TRBV12-3 or TRBV12-4; TRBD1 is a possible D gene (6 bases). The origin of this receptor is a human donor who donated a stem cell graft to a child with acute lymphoblastic leukemia. CDR3 bases: TGTGCCAGCAGTTCAACGAGGGACAACTACAATGAGCAGTTCTTC. This translates into CASSSTRDNYNEQFF.